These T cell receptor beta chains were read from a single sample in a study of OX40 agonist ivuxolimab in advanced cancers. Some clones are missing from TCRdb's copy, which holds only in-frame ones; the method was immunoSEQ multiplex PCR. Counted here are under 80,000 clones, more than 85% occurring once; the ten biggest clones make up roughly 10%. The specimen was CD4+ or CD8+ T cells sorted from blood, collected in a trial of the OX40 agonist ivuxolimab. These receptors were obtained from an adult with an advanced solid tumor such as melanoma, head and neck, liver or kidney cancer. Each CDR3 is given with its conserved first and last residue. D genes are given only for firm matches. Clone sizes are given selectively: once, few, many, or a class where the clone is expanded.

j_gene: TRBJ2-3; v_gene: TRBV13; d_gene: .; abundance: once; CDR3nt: TGTGCCAGCAGCCCAAATAGGGGAACTAGCACAGATACGCAGTATTTT; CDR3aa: CASSPNRGTSTDTQYF
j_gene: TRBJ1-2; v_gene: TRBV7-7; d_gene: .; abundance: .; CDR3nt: TGTGCCAGCAGCTTCACACCCCTCGCCCTCGGACTGAAATCGTATGGCTACACCTTC; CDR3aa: CASSFTPLALGLKSYGYTF
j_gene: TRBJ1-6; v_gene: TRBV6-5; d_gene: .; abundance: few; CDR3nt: TGTGCCAGCAGTTCGCCGCGGGACAAGGCTTCACCCCTCCACTTT; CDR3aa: CASSSPRDKASPLHF
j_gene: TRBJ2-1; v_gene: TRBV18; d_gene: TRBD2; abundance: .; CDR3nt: TGTGCCAGCTCACCGACTAGCGGGGGGGCCTACAATGAGCAGTTCTTC; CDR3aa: CASSPTSGGAYNEQFF
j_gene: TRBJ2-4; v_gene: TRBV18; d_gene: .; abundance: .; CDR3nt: TGTGCCAGCCAAGGGGAGGTGGGGCTCGAGTTCGCCAAAAACATTCAGTACTTC; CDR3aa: CASQGEVGLEFAKNIQYF
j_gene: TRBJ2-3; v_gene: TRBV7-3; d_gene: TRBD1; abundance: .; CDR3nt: TGTGCCAGCAGCTTAATACGACAGGGGCGCACAGATACGCAGTATTTT; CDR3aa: CASSLIRQGRTDTQYF
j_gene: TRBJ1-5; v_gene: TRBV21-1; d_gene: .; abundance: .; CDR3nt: TGTGCCAGCATCCGTTTACAGGGCTACAATCAGCCCCAGCATTTT; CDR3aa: CASIRLQGYNQPQHF
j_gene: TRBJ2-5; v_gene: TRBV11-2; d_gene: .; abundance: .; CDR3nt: TGTGCCAGCAGTCCGACACAGCAAGAGACCCAGTACTTC; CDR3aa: CASSPTQQETQYF
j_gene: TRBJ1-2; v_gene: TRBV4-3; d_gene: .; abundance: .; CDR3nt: TGCGCCAGCAGCCAAGATAGGGGGGGGTCTAACTATGGCTACACCTTC; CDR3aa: CASSQDRGGSNYGYTF
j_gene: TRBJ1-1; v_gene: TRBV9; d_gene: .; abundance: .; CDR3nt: TGTGCCAGCGCCGCCGGAGCGAACACTGAAGCTTTCTTT; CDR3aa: CASAAGANTEAFF
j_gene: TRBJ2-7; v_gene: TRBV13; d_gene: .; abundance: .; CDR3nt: TGTGCCAGCAGCTTAGTTGGTACATCCCCCAACGAGCAGTACTTC; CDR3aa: CASSLVGTSPNEQYF
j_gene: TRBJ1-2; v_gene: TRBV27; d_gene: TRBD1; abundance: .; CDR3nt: TGTGCCAGCAGTTTGGGGACAGGGATAGGGTATGGCTACACCTTC; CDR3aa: CASSLGTGIGYGYTF
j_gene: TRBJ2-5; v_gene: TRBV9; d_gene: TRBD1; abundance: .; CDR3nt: TGTGCCAGCAGCCCCCAGGGGGACAGGGGGCACCAAGAGACCCAGTACTTC; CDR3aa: CASSPQGDRGHQETQYF
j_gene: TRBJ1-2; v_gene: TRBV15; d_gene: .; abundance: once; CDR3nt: TGTGCCACCAGCAGAGATCGTGGGGTAGGTAGCTATGGCTACACCTTC; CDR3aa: CATSRDRGVGSYGYTF
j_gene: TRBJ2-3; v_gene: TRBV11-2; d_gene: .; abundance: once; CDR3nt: TGTGCCAGCAGTGGCGGGACTGTCTTGGCGGATACGCAGTATTTT; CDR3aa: CASSGGTVLADTQYF
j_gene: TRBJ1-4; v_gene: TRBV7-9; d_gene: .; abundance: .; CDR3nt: TGTGCCAGCAGCTTAGCCCCAGGCCGGGGGAATGAAAAACTGTTTTTT; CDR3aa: CASSLAPGRGNEKLFF
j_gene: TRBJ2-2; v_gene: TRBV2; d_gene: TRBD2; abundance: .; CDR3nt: TGTGCCAGCAAGGAAGCGGGGGGCCATACCGGGGAGCTGTTTTTT; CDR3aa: CASKEAGGHTGELFF
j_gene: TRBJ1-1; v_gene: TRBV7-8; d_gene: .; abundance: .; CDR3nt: TGTGCCAGCAGCTTTACTCAGGGGGAAGCTTTCTTT; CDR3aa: CASSFTQGEAFF
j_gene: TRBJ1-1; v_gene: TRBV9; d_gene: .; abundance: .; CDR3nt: TGTGCCAGCAGCGTAGGATGGAATCCGAACACTGAAGCTTTCTTT; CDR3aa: CASSVGWNPNTEAFF
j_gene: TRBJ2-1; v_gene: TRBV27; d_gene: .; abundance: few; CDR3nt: TGTGCCAGCAGTTTTTCTTCGGGTACTCAGCAGTTCTTC; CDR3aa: CASSFSSGTQQFF
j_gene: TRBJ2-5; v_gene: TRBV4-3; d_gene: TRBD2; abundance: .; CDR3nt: TGCGCCAGCAGCCAAGGGCTAGCGGGACAAGAGACCCAGTACTTC; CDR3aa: CASSQGLAGQETQYF
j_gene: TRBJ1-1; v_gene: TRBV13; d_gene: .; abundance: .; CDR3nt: TGTGCCAGCAGCTTATCAGGGCTTGAAGCTTTCTTT; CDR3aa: CASSLSGLEAFF
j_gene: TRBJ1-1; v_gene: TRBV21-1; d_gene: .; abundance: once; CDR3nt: TGTGCCAGCAGCAATCCCCCTCTAGGGGATGAAGCTTTCTTT; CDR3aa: CASSNPPLGDEAFF
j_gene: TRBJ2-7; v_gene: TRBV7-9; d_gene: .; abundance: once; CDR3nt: TGTGCCAGCAGTCTTCCCGGCTCCTACGAGCAGTACTTC; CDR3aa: CASSLPGSYEQYF
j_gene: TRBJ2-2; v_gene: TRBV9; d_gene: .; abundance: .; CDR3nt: TGTGCCAGCAGCCCCGAGCCCGGGGCCCCATTGAGAGGGGAGCTGTTTTTT; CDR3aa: CASSPEPGAPLRGELFF
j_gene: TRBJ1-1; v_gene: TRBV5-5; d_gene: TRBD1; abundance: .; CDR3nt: TGTGCCAGCAGTTCCGGGACAGGGGAGCGTGAAGCTTTCTTT; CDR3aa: CASSSGTGEREAFF
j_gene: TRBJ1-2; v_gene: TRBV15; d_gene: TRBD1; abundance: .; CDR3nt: TGTGCCACCAGCAGTGACCCGGGACAGGGGGATCTTGAGGGCTACACCTTC; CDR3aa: CATSSDPGQGDLEGYTF
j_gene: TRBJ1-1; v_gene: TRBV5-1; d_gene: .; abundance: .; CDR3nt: TGCGCCAGCAGCTTGGTCGGGACGGGGAACACTGAAGCTTTCTTT; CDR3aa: CASSLVGTGNTEAFF
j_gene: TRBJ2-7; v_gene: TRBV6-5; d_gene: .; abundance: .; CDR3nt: TGTGCCAGCAGTTACTCGGGGGGCACCTACGAGCAGTACTTC; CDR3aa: CASSYSGGTYEQYF
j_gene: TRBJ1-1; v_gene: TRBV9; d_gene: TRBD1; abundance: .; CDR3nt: TGTGCCAGCAGCGTATGGGGTGACAGGGTAAGAACTGAAGCTTTCTTT; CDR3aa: CASSVWGDRVRTEAFF
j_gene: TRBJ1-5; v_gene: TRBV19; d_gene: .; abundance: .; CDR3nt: TGTGCCAGTAGTATCTTCACACAGGGCAGCAATCAGCCCCAGCATTTT; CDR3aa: CASSIFTQGSNQPQHF
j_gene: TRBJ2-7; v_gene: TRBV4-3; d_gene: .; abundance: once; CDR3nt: TGCGCCAGCAGCCAAGTAAGCGCTAGCTCCTACGAGCAGTACTTC; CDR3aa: CASSQVSASSYEQYF
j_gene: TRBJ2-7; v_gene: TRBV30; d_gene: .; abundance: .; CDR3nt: TGTGCCTGGAGCACCCAGGGCCCCTACGAGCAGTACTTC; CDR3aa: CAWSTQGPYEQYF
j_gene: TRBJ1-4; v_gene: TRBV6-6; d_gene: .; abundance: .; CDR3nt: TGTGCCAGCAGCCCCCAGACCGGAGCTTCAGGAAAAAAACTGTTTTTT; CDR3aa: CASSPQTGASGKKLFF
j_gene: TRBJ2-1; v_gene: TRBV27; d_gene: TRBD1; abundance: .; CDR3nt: TGTGCCAGCGGAATTGTAGGGGGCCTGGGTGGGAATGAGCAGTTCTTC; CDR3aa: CASGIVGGLGGNEQFF
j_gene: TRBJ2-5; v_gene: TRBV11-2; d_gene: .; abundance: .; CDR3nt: TGTGCCAGCAGAATAGGGGGTTTTCAAGAGACCCAGTACTTC; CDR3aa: CASRIGGFQETQYF
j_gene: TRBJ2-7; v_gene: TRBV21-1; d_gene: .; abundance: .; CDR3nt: TGTGCCAGCAGCAAAGATAACAGTTCCTACGAGCAGTACTTC; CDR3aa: CASSKDNSSYEQYF
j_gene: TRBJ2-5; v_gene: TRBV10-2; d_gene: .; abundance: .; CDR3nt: TGCGCCAGCAGTGAGTGGGGCAGGGAGCAAGAGACCCAGTACTTC; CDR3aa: CASSEWGREQETQYF
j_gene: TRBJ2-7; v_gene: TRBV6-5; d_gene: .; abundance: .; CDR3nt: TGTGCCAGCTCCCAGGACTTATCCTACGAGCAGTACTTC; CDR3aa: CASSQDLSYEQYF
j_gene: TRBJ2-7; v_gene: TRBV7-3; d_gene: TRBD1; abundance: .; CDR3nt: TGTGCCAGCAGCTTAAGATCTCCGGGACAGGGGGCGCCCGAGCAGTACTTC; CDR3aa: CASSLRSPGQGAPEQYF
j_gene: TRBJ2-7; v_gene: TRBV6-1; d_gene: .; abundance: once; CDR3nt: TGTGCCAGCAGTGAAGGGGTGGGAGGCACCTACGAGCAGTACTTC; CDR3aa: CASSEGVGGTYEQYF
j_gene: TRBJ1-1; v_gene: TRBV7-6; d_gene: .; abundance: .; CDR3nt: TGTGCCAGCAGCTCGGGACCCGGGGGCCCTGAAGCTTTCTTT; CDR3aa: CASSSGPGGPEAFF
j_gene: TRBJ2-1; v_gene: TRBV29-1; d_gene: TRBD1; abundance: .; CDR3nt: TGCAGCGTTGAGTCAGACAGGGAGATGTACAATGAGCAGTTCTTC; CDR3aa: CSVESDREMYNEQFF
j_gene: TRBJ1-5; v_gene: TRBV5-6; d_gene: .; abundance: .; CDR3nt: TGTGCCAGCAGCTACGGCACAGTCAATCAGCCCCAGCATTTT; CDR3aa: CASSYGTVNQPQHF
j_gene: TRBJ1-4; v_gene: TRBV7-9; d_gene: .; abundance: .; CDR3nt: TGTGCCAGCAGCTTCTTAGGTGGGACTTATGAAAAACTGTTTTTT; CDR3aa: CASSFLGGTYEKLFF